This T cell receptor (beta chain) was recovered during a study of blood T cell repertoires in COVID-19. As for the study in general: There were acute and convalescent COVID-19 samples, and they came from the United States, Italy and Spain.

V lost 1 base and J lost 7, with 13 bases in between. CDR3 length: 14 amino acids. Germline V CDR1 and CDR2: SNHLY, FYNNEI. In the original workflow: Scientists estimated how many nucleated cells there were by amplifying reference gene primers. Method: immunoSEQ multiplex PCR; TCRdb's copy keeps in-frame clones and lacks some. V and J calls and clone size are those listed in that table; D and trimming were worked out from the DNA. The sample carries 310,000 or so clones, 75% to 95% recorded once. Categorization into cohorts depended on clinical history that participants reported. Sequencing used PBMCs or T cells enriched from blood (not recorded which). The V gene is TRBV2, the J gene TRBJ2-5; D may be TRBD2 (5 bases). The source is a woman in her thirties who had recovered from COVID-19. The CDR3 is CASSEVLTGGTQYF. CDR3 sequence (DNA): TGTGCCAGCAGTGAAGTGCTGACCGGAGGGACCCAGTACTTC.